This T cell receptor (beta chain) was captured by sequencing in a study of type 1 regulatory T cells (dated by TCRdb to the early 2020s). In terms of the full investigation: The study characterized an in vitro protocol that generated a Tr1-enriched, alloantigen-specific CD4 T cell product named T-allo10. T-allo10 was under clinical evaluation in patients with hematological malignancies receiving allogeneic hematopoietic stem cell transplantation.

In this sample, this clonotype turned up a few times. Its antigen has not been determined. Qualities for individual bases were not recorded, and no much larger clone is one base off. V has 5 bases trimmed and J has 6 bases trimmed; junction bases matching no gene number 17. Taken from the germline V gene (reference sequence), the CDR1 and CDR2 loops are DFQATT and SNEGSKA. Counted from cysteine to phenylalanine, this CDR3 has 17 amino acids. The kept DNA is CDR3 alone, 51 bases in frame from the first base. The reads were generated on an Illumina MiSeq. TCRdb took the public reads, trimmed them with fastp at Q25, ran MiXCR for clone calling and kept in-frame beta chains. Duplicate CDR3 protein sequences are folded into a single record with the most common DNA and genes. The sample table records about 100,000 distinct CDR3 sequences; 30% to 35% of these occur just once. 2% to 2.5% of the sample comes from the top ten.

This sequence originates from a human donor in good health. The specimen sequenced was CD4+ T cells, either the whole sample or a sorted fraction (not recorded which). The chain is encoded by TRBV20-1 joined to TRBJ2-3; TRBD2 lines up with 10 middle nucleotides. The DNA sequence reads TGCAGTGCTGGGTCTCGATGGGCTAGCGGGAGCGGGGATACGCAGTATTTT. This sequence encodes CSAGSRWASGSGDTQYF.